Listed below are T cell receptor beta chains from one sample, sequenced in a study of early T cells in non-severe SARS-CoV-2 infection. TCRdb reanalysed the 5' RACE reads using MiXCR and keeps one entry per CDR3 protein. The top ten hold 15% to 18% of the sample, which has around 63,000 distinct CDR3 sequences, less than 12% seen once. The sequences come from whole blood, collected at baseline. Receptor source: an adult who was a healthcare worker with PCR-confirmed SARS-CoV-2 infection or an uninfected control (not recorded which). CDR3s include the opening cysteine and the closing phenylalanine or tryptophan. Fields, in order: V gene, clone size, D gene, J gene, CDR3 protein, CDR3 DNA. The D gene is left open where the match is weak. The size entry is marked missing in some rows and otherwise reads once, few, many or a size class.

V: TRBV24-1; size: few; D: -; J: TRBJ2-7; CDR3: CATRGGQSYEQYF; DNA: TGTGCCACCAGGGGTGGGCAGAGCTACGAGCAGTACTTC
V: TRBV6-1; size: many; D: TRBD1; J: TRBJ1-1; CDR3: CASSFPGGTEAFF; DNA: TGTGCCAGCAGTTTTCCAGGGGGCACTGAAGCTTTCTTT
V: TRBV20-1; size: many; D: TRBD1; J: TRBJ2-7; CDR3: CSARDSRGRTYEQYF; DNA: TGCAGTGCTAGAGACTCCAGGGGGCGTACCTACGAGCAGTACTTC
V: TRBV7-3; size: many; D: -; J: TRBJ1-1; CDR3: CASSREGMNTEAFF; DNA: TGTGCCAGCTCAAGGGAGGGGATGAACACTGAAGCTTTCTTT
V: TRBV2; size: many; D: -; J: TRBJ2-2; CDR3: CASNLRDTGELFF; DNA: TGTGCCAGCAACCTCAGGGACACCGGGGAGCTGTTTTTT
V: TRBV7-9; size: -; D: -; J: TRBJ2-1; CDR3: CASTRLDEQFF; DNA: TGTGCCAGCACCCGACTAGATGAGCAGTTCTTC
V: TRBV7-8; size: few; D: -; J: TRBJ2-1; CDR3: CASSLDDEQFF; DNA: TGTGCCAGCAGCTTAGACGATGAGCAGTTCTTC
V: TRBV9; size: -; D: TRBD2; J: TRBJ2-3; CDR3: CASSSGRLAGADTQYF; DNA: TGTGCCAGCAGCTCTGGTCGGCTAGCGGGAGCAGATACGCAGTATTTT
V: TRBV20-1; size: many; D: -; J: TRBJ2-6; CDR3: CSAVPGHGLSGANVLTF; DNA: TGCAGTGCAGTGCCGGGACACGGACTCTCTGGGGCCAACGTCCTGACTTTC
V: TRBV4-3; size: -; D: TRBD1; J: TRBJ2-1; CDR3: CASSQDFGTGFYNEQFF; DNA: TGCGCCAGCAGCCAAGATTTTGGGACAGGGTTTTACAATGAGCAGTTCTTC
V: TRBV19; size: few; D: TRBD2; J: TRBJ2-1; CDR3: CASSRGLAGVNEQFF; DNA: TGTGCCAGTAGTAGGGGACTAGCGGGAGTGAATGAGCAGTTCTTC
V: TRBV7-2; size: many; D: TRBD1; J: TRBJ2-5; CDR3: CASSLQDRETQYF; DNA: TGTGCCAGCAGTCTGCAGGACAGGGAGACCCAGTACTTC
V: TRBV20-1; size: many; D: -; J: TRBJ2-7; CDR3: CSASQSNPGERVYEQYF; DNA: TGCAGTGCTAGCCAATCAAATCCGGGGGAGAGGGTCTACGAGCAGTACTTC
V: TRBV5-1; size: few; D: -; J: TRBJ1-2; CDR3: CASSLAGAYYGYTF; DNA: TGCGCCAGCAGCTTGGCAGGGGCTTACTATGGCTACACCTTC
V: TRBV7-2; size: many; D: -; J: TRBJ2-1; CDR3: CASSPSPSRGNEQFF; DNA: TGTGCCAGCAGCCCAAGTCCCAGTCGGGGAAATGAGCAGTTCTTC
V: TRBV29-1; size: few; D: -; J: TRBJ2-1; CDR3: CSQLSGYNEQFF; DNA: TGCAGTCAACTTTCCGGTTACAATGAGCAGTTCTTC
V: TRBV19; size: -; D: -; J: TRBJ1-2; CDR3: CASSIGGSSGYTF; DNA: TGTGCCAGTAGTATCGGGGGGTCATCTGGCTACACCTTC
V: TRBV7-8; size: many; D: TRBD2; J: TRBJ2-3; CDR3: CASSLGIGGSDGDTQYF; DNA: TGTGCCAGCAGCTTAGGAATCGGCGGGAGTGACGGAGATACGCAGTATTTT
V: TRBV7-8; size: many; D: -; J: TRBJ1-3; CDR3: CASSPKGPGNTIYF; DNA: TGTGCCAGCAGTCCAAAGGGGCCTGGAAACACCATATATTTT
V: TRBV6-2/TRBV6-3; size: many; D: -; J: TRBJ1-1; CDR3: CASSRYRATEAFF; DNA: TGTGCCAGCAGCCGATACAGGGCCACTGAAGCTTTCTTT
V: TRBV6-2/TRBV6-3; size: few; D: -; J: TRBJ2-6; CDR3: CASSRGLGSSGANVLTF; DNA: TGTGCCAGCAGTCGTGGATTAGGGAGCTCTGGGGCCAACGTCCTGACTTTC
V: TRBV6-2/TRBV6-3; size: many; D: TRBD2; J: TRBJ2-2; CDR3: CASSLTSGGIAGELFF; DNA: TGTGCCAGCAGTCTGACTAGCGGGGGGATAGCCGGGGAGCTGTTTTTT
V: TRBV10-3; size: few; D: TRBD2; J: TRBJ2-7; CDR3: CAISNTRAGYSYEQYF; DNA: TGTGCCATCAGTAACACCAGAGCGGGGTACTCCTACGAGCAGTACTTC
V: TRBV12-3/TRBV12-4; size: many; D: TRBD1; J: TRBJ2-7; CDR3: CASSPKQGANEQYF; DNA: TGTGCCAGCAGTCCAAAACAGGGGGCGAACGAGCAGTACTTC
V: TRBV28; size: few; D: -; J: TRBJ1-3; CDR3: CASQDGGSSGNTIYF; DNA: TGTGCCAGCCAGGATGGGGGGAGCTCTGGAAACACCATATATTTT
V: TRBV12-3/TRBV12-4; size: -; D: TRBD1; J: TRBJ2-3; CDR3: CASNTDRVSTDTQYF; DNA: TGTGCCAGCAACACGGACAGGGTTAGCACAGATACGCAGTATTTT
V: TRBV18; size: -; D: -; J: TRBJ2-2; CDR3: CASSPPFGQSNTGELFF; DNA: TGTGCCAGCTCACCCCCTTTCGGACAGTCGAACACCGGGGAGCTGTTTTTT
V: TRBV20-1; size: many; D: -; J: TRBJ2-7; CDR3: CSARDPSGFSYEQYF; DNA: TGCAGTGCTAGAGACCCATCAGGGTTCTCCTACGAGCAGTACTTC
V: TRBV19; size: -; D: -; J: TRBJ2-6; CDR3: CASSNPGPSGANVLTF; DNA: TGTGCCAGTAGTAACCCGGGTCCGTCTGGGGCCAACGTCCTGACTTTC
V: TRBV7-2; size: few; D: -; J: TRBJ2-7; CDR3: CASSPTGTLAYEQYF; DNA: TGTGCCAGCAGCCCAACCGGGACATTGGCCTACGAGCAGTACTTC
V: TRBV12-3/TRBV12-4; size: few; D: TRBD1; J: TRBJ2-1; CDR3: CASSPPGTVGNEQFF; DNA: TGTGCCAGCAGTCCTCCCGGGACAGTGGGGAATGAGCAGTTCTTC
V: TRBV12-3/TRBV12-4; size: few; D: -; J: TRBJ1-3; CDR3: CASSVQDSRDTIYF; DNA: TGTGCCAGCAGTGTTCAGGATTCGAGGGACACCATATATTTT
V: TRBV24-1; size: many; D: TRBD2; J: TRBJ2-1; CDR3: CATSDGRAGRPGGEQFF; DNA: TGTGCCACCAGTGATGGGAGGGCAGGCCGACCCGGCGGTGAGCAGTTCTTC
V: TRBV4-2; size: few; D: TRBD2; J: TRBJ2-1; CDR3: CASSQDLTGAGGTDEQFF; DNA: TGTGCCAGCAGCCAAGATCTCACGGGAGCGGGAGGCACGGATGAGCAGTTCTTC
V: TRBV28; size: many; D: TRBD1; J: TRBJ1-5; CDR3: CASSPVGTGGNQPQHF; DNA: TGTGCCAGCAGTCCTGTAGGGACAGGCGGCAATCAGCCCCAGCATTTT
V: TRBV10-3; size: many; D: TRBD1; J: TRBJ2-6; CDR3: CAITDRGPTGANVLTF; DNA: TGTGCCATCACCGACAGGGGGCCCACTGGGGCCAACGTCCTGACTTTC
V: TRBV7-8; size: few; D: -; J: TRBJ2-3; CDR3: CASSTRPIRGPSTDTQYF; DNA: TGTGCCAGCAGCACACGCCCGATCCGAGGACCTAGCACAGATACGCAGTATTTT
V: TRBV20-1; size: few; D: -; J: TRBJ2-7; CDR3: CSARVFSSTSYEQYF; DNA: TGCAGTGCTAGAGTTTTTAGTTCGACTTCCTACGAGCAGTACTTC
V: TRBV10-3; size: many; D: -; J: TRBJ2-5; CDR3: CAISEPGGQETQYF; DNA: TGTGCCATCAGTGAGCCCGGCGGCCAAGAGACCCAGTACTTC
V: TRBV7-6; size: -; D: -; J: TRBJ2-7; CDR3: CASSGWSGYEQYF; DNA: TGTGCCAGCAGCGGATGGTCGGGTTACGAGCAGTACTTC
V: TRBV7-2; size: -; D: TRBD1; J: TRBJ1-6; CDR3: CASSWRTGKDSPLHF; DNA: TGTGCCAGCAGCTGGAGGACAGGGAAAGATTCACCCCTCCACTTT